This TCR beta chain is from a study of control samples from healthy donors and cancer patients. This CDR3 has 13 residues. V was trimmed by 5 bases and J by 0 bases, leaving 5 bases between them. CDR1 is LNHDA, CDR2 SQIVND, per germline (reference sequence). Profiling relied on immunoSEQ multiplex PCR, and the TCRdb table lists in-frame clones only, not all of them. This table has about 130,000 clones, about 93% appearing once. The sample consisted of PBMCs. The origin of this receptor is a man in his 60s with colorectal cancer. This chain uses TRBV19 with TRBJ2-1; D uncertain. Here the CDR3 DNA reads TGTGCCAGTAGTGGGTACTCCTACAATGAGCAGTTCTTC. Translated: CASSGYSYNEQFF.